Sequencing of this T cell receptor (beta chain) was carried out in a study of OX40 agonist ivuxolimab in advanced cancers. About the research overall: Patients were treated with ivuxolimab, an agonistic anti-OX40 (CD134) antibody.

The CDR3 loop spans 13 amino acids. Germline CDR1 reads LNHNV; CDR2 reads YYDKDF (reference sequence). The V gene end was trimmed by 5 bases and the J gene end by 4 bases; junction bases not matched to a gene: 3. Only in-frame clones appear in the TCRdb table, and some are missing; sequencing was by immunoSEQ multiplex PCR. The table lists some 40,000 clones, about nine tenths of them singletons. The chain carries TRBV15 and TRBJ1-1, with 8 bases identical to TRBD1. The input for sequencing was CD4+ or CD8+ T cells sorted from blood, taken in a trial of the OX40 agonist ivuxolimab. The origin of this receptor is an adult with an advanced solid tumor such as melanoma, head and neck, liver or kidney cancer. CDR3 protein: CATSLDRATEAFF. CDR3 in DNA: TGTGCCACCAGCCTGGACAGGGCCACTGAAGCTTTCTTT.